This T cell receptor (beta chain) was captured by sequencing in a study of CDR3 diversity in severe acne (dated by TCRdb to the late 2010s). The sample holds many counts of this clonotype. Its antigen is currently not known. The input lacks base qualities; no much larger clone sits a single base away. Libraries were constructed by PCR. The reads were generated on an Illumina HiSeq 2000. TCRdb handled the public reads itself, with Q25 trimming in fastp and clone calling in MiXCR, and kept productive beta chains. Under each unique CDR3 protein, matching rows form one entry showing the most common genes and DNA. The sample table shows more than 70,000 distinct CDR3 sequences, and 45% to 50% are seen once. Of the sample, roughly 9.1% falls within the top ten clones. CDR1 and CDR2 were assigned from the germline V gene (reference sequence) as PRHDT and FYEKMQ. There are 13 amino acids in the CDR3, from cysteine to phenylalanine inclusive. Only CDR3 DNA is held: 39 bases, read in frame from base 1. V is cut by 5 bases and J by 4 bases, and the space between the germline ends is 10 bases.

Sequences were obtained from blood. The clonotype was recovered from a male donor in good health, serving as a control. Here the chain combines TRBV13 and TRBJ2-3; the D gene is perhaps TRBD1 or TRBD2, each of them matching over 5 bases. The DNA sequence follows: TGTGCCAGCAGCCTTGGGACCCCAGATACGCAGTATTTT. This yields the protein CASSLGTPDTQYF.